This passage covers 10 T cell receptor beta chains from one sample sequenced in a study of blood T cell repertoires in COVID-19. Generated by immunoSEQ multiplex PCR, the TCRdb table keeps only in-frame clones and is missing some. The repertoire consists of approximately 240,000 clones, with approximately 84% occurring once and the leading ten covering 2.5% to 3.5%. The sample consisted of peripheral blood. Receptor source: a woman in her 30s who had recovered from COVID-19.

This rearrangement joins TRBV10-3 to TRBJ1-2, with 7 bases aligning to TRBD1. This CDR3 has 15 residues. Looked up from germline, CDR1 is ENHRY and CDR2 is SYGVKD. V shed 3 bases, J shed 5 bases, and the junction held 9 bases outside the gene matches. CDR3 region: CAISEGSGGKYGYTF. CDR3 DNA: TGTGCCATCAGTGAAGGTTCAGGGGGAAAGTATGGCTACACCTTC.

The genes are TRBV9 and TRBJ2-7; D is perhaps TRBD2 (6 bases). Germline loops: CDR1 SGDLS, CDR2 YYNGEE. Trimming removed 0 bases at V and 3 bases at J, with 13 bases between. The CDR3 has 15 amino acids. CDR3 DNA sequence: TGTGCCAGCAGCGTAGGGGCGGGGAAGAGCTACGAGCAGTACTTC. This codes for CASSVGAGKSYEQYF.

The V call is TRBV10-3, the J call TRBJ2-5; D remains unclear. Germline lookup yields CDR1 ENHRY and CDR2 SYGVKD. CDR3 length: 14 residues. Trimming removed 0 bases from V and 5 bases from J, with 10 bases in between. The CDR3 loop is CAISESRQIETQYF. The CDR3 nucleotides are TGTGCCATCAGTGAGTCGAGGCAGATCGAGACCCAGTACTTC.

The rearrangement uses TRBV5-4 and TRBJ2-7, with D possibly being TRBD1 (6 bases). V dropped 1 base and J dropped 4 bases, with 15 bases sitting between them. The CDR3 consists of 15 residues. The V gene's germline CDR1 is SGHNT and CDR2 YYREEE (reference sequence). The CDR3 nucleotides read TGTGCCAGCAGCTTGTGGGACACCCGACCGTACGAGCAGTACTTC. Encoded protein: CASSLWDTRPYEQYF.

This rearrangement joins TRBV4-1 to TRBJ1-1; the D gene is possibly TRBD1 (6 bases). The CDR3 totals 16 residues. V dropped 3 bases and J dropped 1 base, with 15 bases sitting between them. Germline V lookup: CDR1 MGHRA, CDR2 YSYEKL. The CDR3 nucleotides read TGCGCCAGCAGCCAGGCTTCGACAGGAGGGAACACTGAAGCTTTCTTT. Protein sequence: CASSQASTGGNTEAFF.

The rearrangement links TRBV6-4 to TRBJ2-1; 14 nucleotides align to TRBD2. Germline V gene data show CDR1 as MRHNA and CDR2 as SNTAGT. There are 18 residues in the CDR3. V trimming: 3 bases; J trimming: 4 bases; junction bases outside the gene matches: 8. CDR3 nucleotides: TGTGCCAGCAGTGAGACTAGCGGGGGGGCTTTCGTGTACAATGAGCAGTTCTTC. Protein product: CASSETSGGAFVYNEQFF.

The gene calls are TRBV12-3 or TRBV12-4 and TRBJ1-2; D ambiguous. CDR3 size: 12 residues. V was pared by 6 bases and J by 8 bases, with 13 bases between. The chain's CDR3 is CASSLSRNGYTF. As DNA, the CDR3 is TGTGCCAGCAGCCTGAGCAGGAACGGCTACACCTTC.

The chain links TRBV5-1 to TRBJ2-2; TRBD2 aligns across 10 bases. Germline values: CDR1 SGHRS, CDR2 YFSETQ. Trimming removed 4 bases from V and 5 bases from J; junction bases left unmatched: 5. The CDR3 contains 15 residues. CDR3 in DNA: TGCGCCAGCAGCGCTAGCGGGGGACGAACCGGGGAGCTGTTTTTT. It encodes CASSASGGRTGELFF.

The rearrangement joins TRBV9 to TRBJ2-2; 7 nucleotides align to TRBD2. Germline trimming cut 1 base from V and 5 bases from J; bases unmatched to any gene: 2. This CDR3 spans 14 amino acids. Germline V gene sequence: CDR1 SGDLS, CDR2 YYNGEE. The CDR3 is CASSVTRGTGELFF. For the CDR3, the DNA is TGTGCCAGCAGCGTAACGCGGGGGACCGGGGAGCTGTTTTTT.

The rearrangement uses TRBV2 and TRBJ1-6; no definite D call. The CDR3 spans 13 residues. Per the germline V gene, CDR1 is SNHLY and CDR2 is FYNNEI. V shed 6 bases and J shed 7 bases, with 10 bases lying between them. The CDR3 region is CASRGRENSPLHF. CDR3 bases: TGTGCCAGCAGGGGGAGGGAAAATTCACCCCTCCACTTT.